This TCR beta chain was recovered during a study of memory CD4+ T cells and cytomegalovirus serostatus. At the level of the study: Healthy Belgian adult donors included under ten CMV-positive and fewer than 25 CMV-negative people.

The table came from immunoSEQ multiplex PCR; TCRdb's copy has only in-frame clones and leaves some out. Of about 54,000 clones listed, about 80% were seen once; the top ten hold approximately 1.5%. The sort gate was single viable CD3+CD4+CD8-CD45RO+ cells for memory CD4+ T cells. CDR3 length equals 16 residues. V shed 2 bases, J shed 5 bases, and the junction held 7 bases outside the gene matches. In germline, CDR1 is SGHDT, CDR2 YYEEEE. This sequence was found in an adult in good health and CMV-seronegative. The chain has TRBV5-6 and TRBJ2-2, with 9 bases that match TRBD1. Sequenced material: memory CD4+ T cells from blood. The CDR3 region is CASSLQGQGLTGELFF. The CDR3 DNA is TGTGCCAGCAGCTTACAGGGACAGGGTCTGACCGGGGAGCTGTTTTTT.